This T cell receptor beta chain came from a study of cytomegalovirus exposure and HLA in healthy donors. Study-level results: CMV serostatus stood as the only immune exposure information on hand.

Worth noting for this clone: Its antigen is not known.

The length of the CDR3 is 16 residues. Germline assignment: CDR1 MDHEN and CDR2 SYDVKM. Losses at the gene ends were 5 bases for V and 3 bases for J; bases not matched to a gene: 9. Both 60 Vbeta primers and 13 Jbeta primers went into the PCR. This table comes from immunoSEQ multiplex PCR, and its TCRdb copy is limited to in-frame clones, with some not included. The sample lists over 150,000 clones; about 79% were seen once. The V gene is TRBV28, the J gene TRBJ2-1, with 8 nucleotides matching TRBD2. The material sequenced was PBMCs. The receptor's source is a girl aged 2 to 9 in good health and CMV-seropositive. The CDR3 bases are TGTGCCAGCAGTACACTAGCGGACTACCTCTACAATGAGCAGTTCTTC. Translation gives CASSTLADYLYNEQFF. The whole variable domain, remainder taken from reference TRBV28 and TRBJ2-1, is DVKVTQSSRYLVKRTGEKVFLECVQDMDHENMFWYRQDPGLGLRLIYFSYDVKMKEKGDIPEGYSVSREKKERFSLILESASTNQTSMYLCASSTLADYLYNEQFFGPGTRLTVL.